Presented here are 5 T cell receptor beta chains from one specimen sequenced in a study of shared clonotypes between healthy human individuals. Sequenced by immunoSEQ multiplex PCR; TCRdb stores in-frame clones only, minus some. The data show just over 2,000,000 clones, 95% seen once. The sample was naive CD4+ T cells sorted from blood. Subset of the sample: CD45RA+ positively selected. The receptors here all came from a man younger than 35 in good health.

V is TRBV6-1 and J is TRBJ1-5, with D uncertain. With 0 bases removed from V and 1 base from J, the gap between germline ends came to 13 bases. In germline, CDR1 is MNHNS, CDR2 SASEGT. The CDR3 has 17 residues. CDR3 nucleotides: TGTGCCAGCAGTGAAGCGATAAGGGTAGACAGCAATCAGCCCCAGCATTTT. This codes for CASSEAIRVDSNQPQHF.

This chain joins TRBV2 and TRBJ1-1; TRBD1 is a possible D gene (5 bases). V lost 8 bases, J lost 6 bases, and 19 bases lay in between. Germline V gene data show CDR1 as SNHLY and CDR2 as FYNNEI. The CDR3 has 14 amino acids. The CDR3 bases are TGTGCCAGCCGCGAGGATAGGGGATGGCCTGAAGCTTTCTTT. Residues: CASREDRGWPEAFF.

The CDR3 is CASSPRLAPAYEQYF. Written as DNA, the CDR3 is TGTGCCAGCAGCCCTCGACTAGCGCCAGCCTACGAGCAGTACTTC. The chain has TRBV14 and TRBJ2-7; 8 bases line up with TRBD2. The germline gives CDR1 SGHDN, CDR2 FVKESK. This CDR3 has 15 residues. Trimming removed 4 bases from V and 2 bases from J; junction bases left unmatched: 7.

This sequence joins TRBV11-2 and TRBJ2-1; the D gene is possibly TRBD1 (5 bases). V was shortened by 3 bases and J by 4 bases, with 13 bases between the two germline ends. Germline values: CDR1 SGHAT, CDR2 FQNNGV. This CDR3 comprises 15 residues. The CDR3 DNA follows: TGTGCCAGCAGCTTGGGGCAGGGCCTTTACAATGAGCAGTTCTTC. As protein: CASSLGQGLYNEQFF.

This rearrangement joins TRBV9 to TRBJ2-1, with 10 bases matching TRBD2. This CDR3 comprises 14 residues. Looked up from germline, CDR1 is SGDLS and CDR2 is YYNGEE. V dropped 2 bases and J dropped 8; count of bases not matched to a gene: 4. The CDR3 is CASSVTSGNYEQFF. In nucleotides, the CDR3 is TGTGCCAGCAGCGTCACTAGCGGGAACTATGAGCAGTTCTTC. Filled out from reference TRBV9 and TRBJ2-1, the complete variable domain reads DSGVTQTPKHLITATGQRVTLRCSPRSGDLSVYWYQQSLDQGLQFLIQYYNGEERAKGNILERFSAQQFPDLHSELNLSSLELGDSALYFCASSVTSGNYEQFFGPGTRLTVL.